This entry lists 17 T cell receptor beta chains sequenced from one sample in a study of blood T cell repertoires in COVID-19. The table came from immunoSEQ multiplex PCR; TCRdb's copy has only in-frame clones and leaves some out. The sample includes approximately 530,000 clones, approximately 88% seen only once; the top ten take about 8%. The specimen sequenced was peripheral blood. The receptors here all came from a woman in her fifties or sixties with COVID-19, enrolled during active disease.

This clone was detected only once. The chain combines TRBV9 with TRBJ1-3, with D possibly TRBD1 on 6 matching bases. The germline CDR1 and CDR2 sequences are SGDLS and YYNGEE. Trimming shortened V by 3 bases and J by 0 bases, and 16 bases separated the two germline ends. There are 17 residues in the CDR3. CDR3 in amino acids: CASSAPSGASSGNTIYF. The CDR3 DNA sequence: TGTGCCAGCAGCGCTCCCTCAGGGGCCTCCTCTGGAAACACCATATATTTT.

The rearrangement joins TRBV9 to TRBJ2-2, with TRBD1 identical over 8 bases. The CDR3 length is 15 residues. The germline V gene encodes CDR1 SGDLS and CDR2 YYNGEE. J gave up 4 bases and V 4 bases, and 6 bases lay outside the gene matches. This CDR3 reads CASSQGQGFTGELFF. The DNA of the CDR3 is TGTGCCAGCAGCCAAGGACAGGGCTTCACCGGGGAGCTGTTTTTT. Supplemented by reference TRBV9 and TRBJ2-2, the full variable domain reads DSGVTQTPKHLITATGQRVTLRCSPRSGDLSVYWYQQSLDQGLQFLIQYYNGEERAKGNILERFSAQQFPDLHSELNLSSLELGDSALYFCASSQGQGFTGELFFGEGSRLTVL.

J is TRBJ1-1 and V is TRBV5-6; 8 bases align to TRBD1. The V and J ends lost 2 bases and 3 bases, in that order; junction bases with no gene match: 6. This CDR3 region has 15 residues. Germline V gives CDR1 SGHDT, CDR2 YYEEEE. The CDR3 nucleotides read TGTGCCAGCAGCTTCCTGGACAGGGCGGACACTGAAGCTTTCTTT. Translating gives CASSFLDRADTEAFF.

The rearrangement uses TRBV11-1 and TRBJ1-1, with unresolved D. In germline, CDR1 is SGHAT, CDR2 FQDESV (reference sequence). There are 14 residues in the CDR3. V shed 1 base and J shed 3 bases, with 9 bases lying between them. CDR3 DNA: TGTGCCAGCAGCTTAGGTCCCTCGGACACTGAAGCTTTCTTT. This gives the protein CASSLGPSDTEAFF.

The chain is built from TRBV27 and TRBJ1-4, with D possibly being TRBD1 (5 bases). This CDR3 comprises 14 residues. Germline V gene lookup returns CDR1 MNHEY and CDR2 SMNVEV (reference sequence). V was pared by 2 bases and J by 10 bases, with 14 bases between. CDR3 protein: CASSLRRKGVKLFF. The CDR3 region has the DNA TGTGCCAGCAGTTTACGCCGGAAAGGGGTAAAACTGTTTTTT.

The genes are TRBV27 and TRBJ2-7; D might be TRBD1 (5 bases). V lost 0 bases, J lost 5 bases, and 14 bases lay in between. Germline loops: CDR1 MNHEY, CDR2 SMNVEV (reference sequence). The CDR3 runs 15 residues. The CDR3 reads CASSLSLGKDNEQYF. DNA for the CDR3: TGTGCCAGCAGTTTATCGCTGGGGAAGGACAACGAGCAGTACTTC.

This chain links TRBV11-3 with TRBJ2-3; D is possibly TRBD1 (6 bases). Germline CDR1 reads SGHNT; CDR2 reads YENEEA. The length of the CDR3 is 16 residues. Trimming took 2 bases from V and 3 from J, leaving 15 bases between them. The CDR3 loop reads CASSLRLDRRTDTQYF. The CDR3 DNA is TGTGCCAGCAGCTTAAGGTTAGACAGGCGGACAGATACGCAGTATTTT.

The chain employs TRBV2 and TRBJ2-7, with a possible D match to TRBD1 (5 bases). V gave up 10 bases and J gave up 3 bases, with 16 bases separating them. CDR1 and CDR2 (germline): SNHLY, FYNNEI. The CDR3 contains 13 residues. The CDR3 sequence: CATTGPTVYEQYF. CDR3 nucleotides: TGTGCCACAACAGGACCCACCGTCTACGAGCAGTACTTC.

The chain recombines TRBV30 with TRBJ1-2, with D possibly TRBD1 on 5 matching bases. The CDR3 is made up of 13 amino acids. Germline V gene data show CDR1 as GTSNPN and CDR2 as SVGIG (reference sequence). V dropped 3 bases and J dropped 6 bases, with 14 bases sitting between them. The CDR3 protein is CAWRAGYEDGYTF. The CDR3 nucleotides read TGTGCCTGGAGGGCAGGGTACGAGGATGGCTACACCTTC.

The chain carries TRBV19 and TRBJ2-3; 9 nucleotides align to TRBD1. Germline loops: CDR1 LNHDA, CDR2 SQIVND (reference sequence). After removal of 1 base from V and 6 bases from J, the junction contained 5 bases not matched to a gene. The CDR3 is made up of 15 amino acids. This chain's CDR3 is CASSIGPGTGDTQYF. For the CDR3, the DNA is TGTGCCAGTAGTATAGGTCCAGGGACAGGGGATACGCAGTATTTT.

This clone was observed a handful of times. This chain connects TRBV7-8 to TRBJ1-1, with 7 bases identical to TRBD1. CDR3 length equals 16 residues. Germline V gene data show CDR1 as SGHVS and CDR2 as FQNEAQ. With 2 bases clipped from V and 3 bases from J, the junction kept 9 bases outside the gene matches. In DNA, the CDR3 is TGTGCCAGCAGCTTATCCCTGACAGGGAGTTACACTGAAGCTTTCTTT. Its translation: CASSLSLTGSYTEAFF. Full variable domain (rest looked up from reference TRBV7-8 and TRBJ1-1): GAGVSQSPRYKVAKRGQDVALRCDPISGHVSLFWYQQALGQGPEFLTYFQNEAQLDKSGLPSDRFFAERPEGSVSTLKIQRTQQEDSAVYLCASSLSLTGSYTEAFFGQGTRLTVV.

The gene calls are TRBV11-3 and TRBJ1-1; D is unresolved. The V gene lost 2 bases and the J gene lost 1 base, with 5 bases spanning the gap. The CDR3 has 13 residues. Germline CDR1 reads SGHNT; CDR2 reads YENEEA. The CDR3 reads CASSLQENTEAFF. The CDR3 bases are TGTGCCAGCAGCTTACAGGAGAACACTGAAGCTTTCTTT.

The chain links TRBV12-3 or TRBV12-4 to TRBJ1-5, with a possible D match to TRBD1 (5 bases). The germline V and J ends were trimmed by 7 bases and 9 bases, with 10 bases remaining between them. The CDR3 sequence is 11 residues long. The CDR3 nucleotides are TGTGCCAGCAATTTTCAGGGGCCCCAGCATTTT. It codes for CASNFQGPQHF.

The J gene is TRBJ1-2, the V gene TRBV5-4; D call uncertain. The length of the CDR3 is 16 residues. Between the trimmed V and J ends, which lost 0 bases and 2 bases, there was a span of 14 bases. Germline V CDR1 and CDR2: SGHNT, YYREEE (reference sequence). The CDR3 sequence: CASSLASGNPNYGYTF. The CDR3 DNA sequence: TGTGCCAGCAGCTTGGCCTCCGGGAACCCCAACTATGGCTACACCTTC.

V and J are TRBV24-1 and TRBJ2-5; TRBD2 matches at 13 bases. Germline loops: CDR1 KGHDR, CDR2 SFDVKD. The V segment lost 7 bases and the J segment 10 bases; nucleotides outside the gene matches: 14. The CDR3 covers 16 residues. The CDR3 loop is CATSRPIGLAGEGQYF. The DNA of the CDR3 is TGTGCCACCAGCCGCCCCATTGGACTAGCGGGGGAGGGCCAGTACTTC.

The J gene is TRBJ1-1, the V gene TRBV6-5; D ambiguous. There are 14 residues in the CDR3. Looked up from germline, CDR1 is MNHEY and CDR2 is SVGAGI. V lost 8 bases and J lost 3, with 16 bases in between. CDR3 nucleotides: TGTGCCAGCCGACACAAATTTAGAGACACTGAAGCTTTCTTT. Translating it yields CASRHKFRDTEAFF.

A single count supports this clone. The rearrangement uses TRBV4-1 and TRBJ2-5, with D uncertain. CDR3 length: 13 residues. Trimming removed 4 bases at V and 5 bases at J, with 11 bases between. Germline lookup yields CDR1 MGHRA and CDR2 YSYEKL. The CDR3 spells CASSPAALETQYF. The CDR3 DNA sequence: TGCGCCAGCAGCCCCGCGGCGTTGGAGACCCAGTACTTC.